This T cell receptor beta chain was recorded in a study of T cell repertoires in cytomegalovirus infection (dated by TCRdb to between 2019 and 2020). For the study in its entirety: Peptide stimulations targeted recently identified HLA-C-restricted CMV epitopes, whose presentation resists viral immunomodulation, together with well-studied HLA-B-restricted epitopes. Because public TCR beta signatures pointed to carriage of CMV infection together with the matching HLA type, the HLA type of each donor mattered for the analysis.

The investigation overall reported the following: The ex vivo response was dominated by HLA-C-restricted CMV-specific TCR beta clonotypes, which also provided the single most frequent clonotype in two of eight donors. In both this cohort and an independent roughly 330-donor cohort, the cumulative frequency of public TCR beta family members distinguished carriers of CMV infection plus the relevant HLA type.

This specimen's treatment or condition label, interpreted: in vitro stimulation with specific CMV peptide epitopes to enrich CMV-specific T cells. Including the terminal cysteine and phenylalanine, the CDR3 comprises 13 residues. This entry keeps only the CDR3 DNA: 39 bases, framed from base 1. The germline V gene (reference sequence) provides CDR1 MNHEY and CDR2 SMNVEV. V and J are trimmed by 5 bases and 6 bases, and the gene matches miss 2 bases of the junction. TCRdb names Illumina HiSeq 1500 as the instrument used. TCRdb reanalyzed the raw reads on its own, using fastp at Q25 for trimming and MiXCR for clone calling, and kept in-frame beta chains. Identical CDR3 proteins give one entry, which carries the most common genes and DNA. In all, the sample holds 450,000 to 600,000 distinct CDR3 sequences, and about 33% of those were seen once. Of the sample, about a sixth is held by the ten largest clones.

This clonotype was observed a handful of times. The target of this receptor is not known. Base quality data are lacking; no much larger clone is found one base away. The sequence joins TRBV27 to TRBJ2-2; 8 nucleotides in the junction match TRBD1. This sequence originates from a human donor in good health (CMV status not recorded). Some clones in this sample may be carry-over from other donors' samples. The material was cultured PBMCs, obtained from culture after CMV antigen stimulation. The CDR3 corresponds to CASSAQGAGELFF. The DNA sequence is given as TGTGCCAGCAGTGCACAGGGGGCCGGGGAGCTGTTTTTT.